This TCR beta chain was captured in a study of CD8 T cells in ankylosing spondylitis. Findings and caveats of the study: A TCR beta motif made of roughly eight highly homologous variants seemed typical of ankylosing spondylitis blood. Reports of some motif variants in reactive arthritis synovial fluid and blood predate this one.

The V end lost 1 base, the J end lost 0 bases, and 6 bases lay between the germline ends. CDR3 size: 14 residues. The germline CDR1 and CDR2 sequences are LNHNV and YYDKDF (reference sequence). A note on this clonotype: No antigen is known for it.

TCRdb analysed the 5' RACE reads with MiXCR anew, one entry per CDR3 protein. The table includes 700,000 to 850,000 distinct CDR3 sequences, roughly 12% detected once. This receptor was taken from a male donor with ankylosing spondylitis. The chain couples TRBV15 to TRBJ1-1; D remains ambiguous. Specimen: blood, either unsorted or a sorted T cell fraction (not recorded which). The CDR3 DNA sequence: TGTGCCACCAGCAGAGGGACGCTGAACACTGAAGCTTTCTTT. Translating gives CATSRGTLNTEAFF.